Listed here are 30 T cell receptor beta chains from one sample, sequenced in a study of T cell responses to AZD1222 COVID-19 vaccine. Data came from immunoSEQ multiplex PCR; TCRdb stores just in-frame clones and leaves some out. The profile shows fewer than 95,000 clones, over 75% of them singletons. The sample here was peripheral blood, taken on day 0 of AZD1222 vaccination. All receptors derive from an adult in good health.

The CDR3, as DNA: TGTGCCAGCACCTCAGGGGGAGTAGGTGAAGCTTTCTTT. Its translation: CASTSGGVGEAFF. The chain recombines TRBV2 with TRBJ1-1; 7 bases are a match to TRBD1. Trimming removed 7 bases from V and 7 bases from J; junction bases left unmatched: 9. The germline V gene has CDR1 SNHLY and CDR2 FYNNEI. The CDR3 runs to 13 residues.

This chain uses TRBV13 with TRBJ2-3; D might be TRBD2 (6 bases). In germline, CDR1 is PRHDT, CDR2 FYEKMQ (reference sequence). The CDR3 totals 13 residues. Trimming shortened V by 6 bases and J by 2 bases, and 9 bases separated the two germline ends. CDR3 loop: CASSRTNTDTQYF. The CDR3 DNA reads as TGTGCCAGCAGTAGGACTAACACAGATACGCAGTATTTT.

This clone occurred once. This sequence joins TRBV5-5 and TRBJ2-5, with TRBD2 as a possible D gene (7 bases). The CDR3 spans 15 residues. The V and J ends lost 3 bases and 4 bases respectively, with 16 bases between them. CDR1 is SGHKS and CDR2 is YYEKEE in the germline V gene (reference sequence). The CDR3 nucleotides read TGTGCCAGCAGCTGGGGGGGGCTGGTAGGAGAGACCCAGTACTTC. This gives the protein CASSWGGLVGETQYF.

The chain uses TRBV18 and TRBJ2-3; D might be TRBD1 or TRBD2, each matching 5 bases. The CDR3 sequence is 15 residues long. The V and J ends lost 3 bases and 0 bases respectively, with 10 bases between them. Germline CDR1 and CDR2: KGHSH and LQKENI. CDR3 in amino acids: CASSPEWGSTDTQYF. DNA of the CDR3: TGTGCCAGCTCACCCGAGTGGGGGAGCACAGATACGCAGTATTTT. Based on the CDR3 plus reference TRBV18 and TRBJ2-3, the full variable domain is NAGVMQNPRHLVRRRGQEARLRCSPMKGHSHVYWYRQLPEEGLKFMVYLQKENIIDESGMPKERFSAEFPKEGPSILRIQQVVRGDSAAYFCASSPEWGSTDTQYFGPGTRLTVL.

V usage is TRBV9 and J usage is TRBJ2-1; 12 positions match TRBD2. CDR1 SGDLS and CDR2 YYNGEE come from the germline V gene. This CDR3 is built from 17 residues. Trimming at V came to 0 bases and at J to 9 bases, leaving 10 bases not matched to a gene. CDR3 bases: TGTGCCAGCAGCGTAGAGGGCGGACTAGCGGGATATGGTGAGCAGTTCTTC. Protein sequence: CASSVEGGLAGYGEQFF.

Details on this clone: Other DNA sequences from this sample encode an identical CDR3 as well. The J gene is TRBJ1-2, the V gene TRBV5-3; 7 bases match TRBD1. TRBV5-3 is assigned to the ORF class and has an uncertain function. This CDR3 spans 13 amino acids. V gave up 4 bases and J gave up 8 bases; unmatched junction bases: 8. The CDR3 nucleotides read TGTGCCAGAAGCCAGGGGGGGGCGTTGGGCTACACCTTC. Protein sequence: CARSQGGALGYTF.

The DNA of the CDR3 is TGTGCCAGCAGACGTGGGACCGACCTAAACTATGGCTACACCTTC. Translating it yields CASRRGTDLNYGYTF. This chain uses TRBV5-4 with TRBJ1-2; D might be TRBD1 (5 bases). Germline CDR1 SGHNT, CDR2 YYREEE (reference sequence). The germline V and J ends were trimmed by 5 bases and 2 bases, with 16 bases remaining between them. The CDR3 has 15 residues.

J is TRBJ2-7 and V is TRBV7-9; D gene unclear. CDR1 SEHNR and CDR2 FQNEAQ come from the germline V gene (reference sequence). V was cut by 5 bases and J by 2 bases, with 16 bases left in between. CDR3 size: 15 residues. The CDR3: CASSPPLHKAYEQYF. The CDR3 bases are TGTGCCAGCAGCCCTCCCCTGCACAAAGCCTACGAGCAGTACTTC.

The J gene is TRBJ2-3, the V gene TRBV4-2; possibly TRBD1 or TRBD2 for D (6 bases each). Germline CDR1 reads LGHNA; CDR2 reads YNFKEQ. CDR3 length equals 15 residues. Trimming pared 0 bases from V and 4 bases from J, leaving 11 bases between. CDR3 protein: CASSQEYGGADTQYF. As DNA, the CDR3 is TGTGCCAGCAGCCAAGAATACGGGGGCGCAGATACGCAGTATTTT.

The rearrangement uses TRBV13 and TRBJ2-7, with 9 nucleotides matching TRBD1. Germline V gives CDR1 PRHDT, CDR2 FYEKMQ (reference sequence). This CDR3 is built from 15 residues. Losses at the gene ends were 1 base for V and 3 bases for J; bases not matched to a gene: 4. The CDR3 bases are TGTGCCAGCAGCTTAGTAGGGACAGGGAACTACGAGCAGTACTTC. Translation gives CASSLVGTGNYEQYF.

The chain couples TRBV10-3 to TRBJ1-5, with 10 nucleotides matching TRBD1. The CDR3 totals 15 residues. In germline, CDR1 is ENHRY, CDR2 SYGVKD. The ends lost 2 bases at V and 4 bases at J; junction bases unmatched: 2. The CDR3 is CAISEGQGVNQPQHF. The CDR3 DNA follows: TGTGCCATCAGTGAGGGACAGGGGGTGAATCAGCCCCAGCATTTT.

This sequence joins TRBV29-1 and TRBJ1-2, with unresolved D. Germline V lookup: CDR1 SQVTM, CDR2 ANQGSEA. The ends were cut back, 0 bases at V and 4 bases at J, with 6 bases in the middle. The CDR3 consists of 12 residues. CDR3 in DNA: TGCAGCGTTGAAGAGGGTGGCTATGGCTACACCTTC. This gives the protein CSVEEGGYGYTF.

This clone was found once. The chain links TRBV28 to TRBJ2-7; 8 bases agree with TRBD2. Trimming cost V 7 bases and J 0 bases; bases outside gene matches: 5. The CDR3 runs 14 residues. Germline assignment: CDR1 MDHEN and CDR2 SYDVKM. This CDR3 reads CASTIAGSSYEQYF. In nucleotides, the CDR3 is TGTGCCAGCACTATAGCGGGGAGCTCCTACGAGCAGTACTTC.

The chain recombines TRBV5-1 with TRBJ2-7; D is perhaps TRBD1 or TRBD2 (5 bases each). The CDR3 covers 15 residues. V lost 2 bases and J lost 2, with 14 bases in between. CDR1 and CDR2 from the germline V gene are SGHRS and YFSETQ. The CDR3 region has the DNA TGCGCCAGCAGCTTCGTCGGGACGGGTGCCTACGAGCAGTACTTC. Protein product: CASSFVGTGAYEQYF.

This chain links TRBV12-3 or TRBV12-4 with TRBJ2-7; 9 bases are a match to TRBD1. V shed 6 bases, J shed 4 bases, and the junction held 4 bases outside the gene matches. The CDR3 consists of 13 residues. The DNA of the CDR3 is TGTGCCAGCAGCCTACAGGGGGCTTACGAGCAGTACTTC. It is translated as CASSLQGAYEQYF.

The chain has TRBV3-1 (or the pseudogene TRBV3-2) and TRBJ2-1, with 10 nucleotides matching TRBD2. Germline lookup yields CDR1 LGHDT and CDR2 YNNKEL (reference sequence). V shed 1 base, J shed 4 bases, and the junction held 1 base outside the gene matches. The CDR3 sequence is 15 residues long. The DNA for the CDR3 is TGTGCCAGCAGCCAAGCTAGCGGGGGTTACAATGAGCAGTTCTTC. Translating gives CASSQASGGYNEQFF.

The chain recombines TRBV18 with TRBJ1-3, with D tentatively TRBD1 (6 bases). Germline CDR1 reads KGHSH; CDR2 reads LQKENI. The CDR3 spans 19 residues. V shed 0 bases and J shed 1 base, with 19 bases lying between them. This CDR3 reads CASSPPGHLARSSGNTIYF. DNA of the CDR3: TGTGCCAGCTCACCACCGGGACACCTAGCCCGTTCATCTGGAAACACCATATATTTT.

The genes are TRBV7-8 and TRBJ2-5, with D unclear. From germline, CDR1 is SGHVS and CDR2 FQNEAQ. With 1 base removed from V and 2 bases from J, the gap between germline ends came to 14 bases. The CDR3 has 16 residues. The CDR3 DNA sequence: TGTGCCAGCAGCTTAGATAGGGCCCTGCAGCAAGAGACCCAGTACTTC. It translates to CASSLDRALQQETQYF.

The V gene is TRBV5-1, the J gene TRBJ2-7; the match to TRBD1 covers 7 bases. Germline V gene lookup returns CDR1 SGHRS and CDR2 YFSETQ. The CDR3 extends over 14 amino acids. V gave up 4 bases and J gave up 6 bases; unmatched junction bases: 10. The CDR3, as DNA: TGCGCCAGCAGCCCGGGGACAGCCCTCGCCGAGCAGTACTTC. As protein: CASSPGTALAEQYF.

The gene calls are TRBV9 and TRBJ2-7; D gene uncertain. Trimming removed 0 bases at V and 3 bases at J, with 10 bases between. The CDR3 is 14 residues long. In germline, CDR1 is SGDLS, CDR2 YYNGEE. The CDR3 spells CASSVESRDYEQYF. DNA for the CDR3: TGTGCCAGCAGCGTAGAAAGTAGGGACTACGAGCAGTACTTC.

J is TRBJ2-3 and V is TRBV7-9; 10 bases match TRBD2. V dropped 5 bases and J dropped 0; count of bases not matched to a gene: 5. Germline V gives CDR1 SEHNR, CDR2 FQNEAQ (reference sequence). This CDR3 is 16 amino acids long. In nucleotides, the CDR3 is TGTGCCAGCAGCCTAGGGACTAGCGTTAGCACAGATACGCAGTATTTT. Protein: CASSLGTSVSTDTQYF.

A remark on this clone: Other DNA sequences within the sample encode an identical CDR3. CDR3 amino acids: CAWSLKGETQYF. In nucleotides, the CDR3 is TGTGCCTGGAGCCTGAAGGGGGAGACCCAGTACTTC. The chain couples TRBV30 to TRBJ2-5, with D perhaps matching TRBD1 (5 bases). Germline loops: CDR1 GTSNPN, CDR2 SVGIG (reference sequence). The CDR3 has 12 residues. V gave up 3 bases and J gave up 5 bases, with 10 bases separating them.

The V call is TRBV5-4, the J call TRBJ1-5, with TRBD1 as a possible D gene (5 bases). The CDR3 loop spans 14 amino acids. V lost 0 bases, J lost 2 bases, and 6 bases lay in between. CDR1 is SGHNT and CDR2 is YYREEE in the germline V gene (reference sequence). CDR3 nucleotide sequence: TGTGCCAGCAGCTTGGAAGGGGGCAATCAGCCCCAGCATTTT. It codes for CASSLEGGNQPQHF.

The CDR3 reads CASSTPYQETQYF. CDR3 nucleotide sequence: TGTGCCAGCAGTACGCCGTACCAAGAGACCCAGTACTTC. V usage is TRBV6-6 and J usage is TRBJ2-5; no clear D. CDR3 length: 13 residues. V was trimmed by 5 bases and J by 0 bases, leaving 7 bases between them. The germline V gene encodes CDR1 MNHNY and CDR2 SVGAGI (reference sequence).

The J gene is TRBJ2-1, the V gene TRBV4-1, with 7 bases aligning to TRBD1. The CDR3 spans 17 residues. The germline V gene has CDR1 MGHRA and CDR2 YSYEKL. The junction had 5 bases not matched to a gene; V was cut back by 0 bases and J by 0 bases. CDR3 DNA: TGCGCCAGCAGCCAAGAAGAGGGGGCGAGCTCCTACAATGAGCAGTTCTTC. Amino acids: CASSQEEGASSYNEQFF.

The chain couples TRBV9 to TRBJ1-1; D unclear. This CDR3 has 13 residues. Trimming removed 2 bases from V and 0 bases from J, with 5 bases in between. Germline lookup yields CDR1 SGDLS and CDR2 YYNGEE. The CDR3 region is CASSVLLNTEAFF. The CDR3 bases are TGTGCCAGCAGCGTGCTTTTGAACACTGAAGCTTTCTTT.

This rearrangement joins TRBV15 to TRBJ1-4; D not resolved. V was clipped by 5 bases and J by 8 bases, with 12 bases between them. The germline V gene encodes CDR1 LNHNV and CDR2 YYDKDF (reference sequence). The CDR3 runs 13 residues. This CDR3 reads CATSPPGLEKLFF. CDR3 sequence (DNA): TGTGCCACCAGCCCTCCGGGGTTAGAAAAACTGTTTTTT.

This clone turned up a few times. The chain employs TRBV28 and TRBJ2-7; 8 bases map to TRBD1. The CDR3 contains 14 residues. Germline CDR1 MDHEN, CDR2 SYDVKM. J was trimmed by 3 bases and V by 2 bases; bases with no gene match: 3. In DNA, the CDR3 is TGTGCCAGCAGTTTAACAGGGGGGATCTACGAGCAGTACTTC. Encoded protein: CASSLTGGIYEQYF.

The V call is TRBV6-5, the J call TRBJ1-1; 8 bases line up with TRBD1. V dropped 3 bases and J dropped 1; count of bases not matched to a gene: 1. The CDR3 has 14 residues. Germline CDR1 MNHEY, CDR2 SVGAGI. In nucleotides, the CDR3 is TGTGCCAGCAGTTATGACAGGGGGAACACTGAAGCTTTCTTT. Protein: CASSYDRGNTEAFF.

This chain joins TRBV28 and TRBJ1-1, with 9 bases identical to TRBD1. Per the germline V gene, CDR1 is MDHEN and CDR2 is SYDVKM. The CDR3 runs 18 residues. Trimming at V came to 6 bases and at J to 0 bases, leaving 14 bases not matched to a gene. The CDR3 reads CASSPRDRVEDMNTEAFF. CDR3 nucleotide sequence: TGTGCCAGCAGCCCCCGGGACAGGGTAGAGGACATGAACACTGAAGCTTTCTTT. The full variable domain, its missing parts supplied by reference TRBV28 and TRBJ1-1, is DVKVTQSSRYLVKRTGEKVFLECVQDMDHENMFWYRQDPGLGLRLIYFSYDVKMKEKGDIPEGYSVSREKKERFSLILESASTNQTSMYLCASSPRDRVEDMNTEAFFGQGTRLTVV.